These T cell receptor beta chains were read from a single sample in a study of T-cell reconstitution after alpha-beta-depleted transplantation in children. TCRdb reanalysed the PCR reads using MiXCR and keeps one entry per CDR3 protein. The sample includes some 200,000 distinct CDR3 sequences, around 10% of them seen just once. The material was PBMCs from the stem cell graft donor, obtained from the stem cell graft. These TCRs come from a human donor who donated a stem cell graft to a child with acute lymphoblastic leukemia. The conserved cysteine and the conserved F or W are not part of the CDR3 here.

v_call	j_call	cdr3_aa
TRBV29-1	TRBJ2-3	SVGWDTDTQY
TRBV20-1	TRBJ2-5	SASFARGQETQY
TRBV20-1	TRBJ1-2	SARPGTGNYGYT
TRBV30	TRBJ1-1	AWSPLTPNTEAF
TRBV18	TRBJ2-2	ASSPRGQGNTGELF
TRBV27	TRBJ1-5	ASTKRGTGPYWEPQH
TRBV3-1	TRBJ1-4	ASSRGTGETNEKLF
TRBV27	TRBJ1-2	ASRLVGGGHNYGYT
TRBV4-3	TRBJ2-7	ASSQERRYEQY
TRBV15	TRBJ2-3	ATSPERSISDTQY
TRBV12-3/TRBV12-4	TRBJ1-4	ASSLRGTASGGKLF
TRBV7-8	TRBJ1-1	ASSQWLLRATEAF
TRBV2	TRBJ2-1	ASSERRGSYNEQF
TRBV5-5	TRBJ2-2	ASSLDPLAGELF
TRBV4-3	TRBJ1-2	ASSQATDYGYT
TRBV24-1	TRBJ2-3	ATSDFGEQY
TRBV5-4	TRBJ1-1	ASSSGGGVNTEAF
TRBV30	TRBJ1-1	AWSLAVDTEAF
TRBV7-2	TRBJ1-2	ASSDRTGENYGYT
TRBV12-3/TRBV12-4	TRBJ2-3	ASSSSVLDGPDTQY
TRBV20-1	TRBJ2-7	SAWDRDVSYEQY
TRBV7-9	TRBJ1-1	ASSFSPNTEAF
TRBV29-1	TRBJ2-6	SVGTGLSSGANVLT
TRBV3-1	TRBJ1-2	ASSQPGPNLQYGYT
TRBV5-1	TRBJ1-1	ASSNPGQGKMAF